Listed below are T cell receptor beta chains from one sample, sequenced in a study of cytomegalovirus exposure and HLA in healthy donors. The repertoire was sequenced with immunoSEQ multiplex PCR; TCRdb's copy has only in-frame clones and lacks some. The data hold approximately 53,000 clones, with about three quarters observed a single time. Sample: PBMCs. The receptors were sampled from a woman in her forties in good health and CMV-seropositive. The CDR3 runs from the conserved cysteine through the conserved F or W. A D gene is named only where the DNA matches it firmly.

TRBV2,.,TRBJ1-5,TGTGCCAGCAGTAGACAGATTAGCAATCAGCCCCAGCATTTT,CASSRQISNQPQHF
TRBV5-6,TRBD1,TRBJ2-1,TGTGCCAGCAGACAGGACAGGGGCGTTTACAATGAGCAGTTCTTC,CASRQDRGVYNEQFF
TRBV28,.,TRBJ2-5,TGTGCCAGCAGTTGGCCCCAGGGTGGGGAAGAGACCCAGTACTTC,CASSWPQGGEETQYF
TRBV19,.,TRBJ2-3,TGTGCCAGTAGTATAGCGAGGGCAGATACGCAGTATTTT,CASSIARADTQYF
TRBV10-2,.,TRBJ1-5,TGCGCCAGCAGTGACAGGTTGTATAGCAATCAGCCCCAGCATTTT,CASSDRLYSNQPQHF
TRBV18,.,TRBJ1-2,TGTGCCAGCTCCCCGGGGGTGGACTATGGCTACACCTTC,CASSPGVDYGYTF
TRBV27,.,TRBJ1-1,TGTGCCAGCATCTTAGCAGGGTCCACTGAAGCTTTCTTT,CASILAGSTEAFF
TRBV9,TRBD2,TRBJ2-1,TGTGCCAGCAGCCTAGCTAGCGGGACCTACAATGAGCAGTTCTTC,CASSLASGTYNEQFF
TRBV5-4,.,TRBJ1-6,TGTGCCAGCAGCGGCCGCGAGGGGGTTAATTCACCCCTCCACTTT,CASSGREGVNSPLHF
TRBV28,.,TRBJ1-1,TGTGCCAGCGTTCCGATGGTGGCGAACACTGAAGCTTTCTTT,CASVPMVANTEAFF
TRBV30,.,TRBJ1-1,TGTGCCCGATCTAGAGGGACTGAAGCTTTCTTT,CARSRGTEAFF
TRBV18,TRBD2,TRBJ2-1,TGTGCCAGCTCACCATTGGCGGGGGGGAACGATGAGCAGTTCTTC,CASSPLAGGNDEQFF
TRBV10-3,TRBD1,TRBJ1-2,TGTGCCATCAGTGAGTCACCTATACCCGACAGGGTCAGCTATGGCTACACCTTC,CAISESPIPDRVSYGYTF
TRBV5-6,.,TRBJ1-1,TGTGCCAGCAGCTTCTGGGCCACTGAAGCTTTCTTT,CASSFWATEAFF
TRBV5-1,TRBD1,TRBJ2-7,TGCGCCAGCAGCTCTACTACCGGGACAGGGGTCGAGCAGTACTTC,CASSSTTGTGVEQYF
TRBV7-3,.,TRBJ2-1,TGTGCCAGCAGTCGGGGATCCAACAATGAGCAGTTCTTC,CASSRGSNNEQFF
TRBV5-1,.,TRBJ2-3,TGCGCCAGCAGCTCCCCCCGGGACACAGATACGCAGTATTTT,CASSSPRDTDTQYF
TRBV19,TRBD2,TRBJ2-7,TGTGCCAGTAGTAAAAGGGAGGGCACCTACGAGCAGTACTTC,CASSKREGTYEQYF
TRBV2,.,TRBJ1-6,TGTGCCAGCAGGGAACAGGGTAAACCCCTCCACTTT,CASREQGKPLHF
TRBV21-1,.,TRBJ1-6,TGTGCCAGCAGCAAGCGTTCACCCCTCCACTTT,CASSKRSPLHF
TRBV7-8,.,TRBJ1-6,TGTGCCAGCAGCTTAAAACTCTCGAGCTCCTATAATTCACCCCTCCACTTT,CASSLKLSSSYNSPLHF
TRBV10-3,.,TRBJ2-7,TGTGCCATCAGTGAGGGAGAGCGCGAGCAGTACTTC,CAISEGEREQYF
TRBV19,TRBD1,TRBJ2-1,TGTGCCAGTCGACCCCCGGGACAGGGGTATGAGCAGTTCTTC,CASRPPGQGYEQFF
TRBV9,TRBD1,TRBJ1-1,TGTGCCAGCAGCCCGGGACAGGCGAACACTGAAGCTTTCTTT,CASSPGQANTEAFF
TRBV7-2,TRBD1,TRBJ1-2,TGTGCCAGCAGCTTAGCTCAGGGGGCGGCTGGCTACACCTTC,CASSLAQGAAGYTF
TRBV25-1,.,TRBJ1-1,TGTGCCAGCAGTCCCGGAGTCCATGAAGCTTTCTTT,CASSPGVHEAFF
TRBV5-1,TRBD1,TRBJ1-1,TGCGCCAGCAGCGGTCCGACAGGGCTCGACACTGAAGCTTTCTTT,CASSGPTGLDTEAFF
TRBV5-6,.,TRBJ1-4,TGTGCCAGCAGCTTGGACCTGTTGGGCGAAAAACTGTTTTTT,CASSLDLLGEKLFF
TRBV5-4,TRBD1,TRBJ2-5,TGTGCCAGCAGCCCAACCGGCCAGGGGGAGAGTGAGACCCAGTACTTC,CASSPTGQGESETQYF